This T cell receptor beta chain was obtained from a study of blood T cell repertoires in COVID-19. This CDR3 spans 12 amino acids. Germline CDR1 LNHDA, CDR2 SQIVND (reference sequence). V was cut by 3 bases and J by 5 bases, with 4 bases left in between. Some clones are missing from TCRdb's copy, which holds only in-frame ones; the method was immunoSEQ multiplex PCR. The data contain about 150,000 clones, 91% of them singletons. The rearrangement joins TRBV19 to TRBJ2-2; D is undetermined. The receptor's source is a man in his fifties with acute or convalescent COVID-19. The sample comprised peripheral blood. DNA of the CDR3: TGTGCCAGTAGTATGTATACCGGGGAGCTGTTTTTT. Translation: CASSMYTGELFF.